This TCR beta chain originates from a study of cytomegalovirus exposure and HLA in healthy donors. General study results and limits: Diagnosis of cytomegalovirus status made by the classifier reportedly showed high specificity and sensitivity. Specific recognition of CMV antigens was confirmed in vitro for three chains (all CMV-associated).

Clones were sequenced by immunoSEQ multiplex PCR, and TCRdb holds only the in-frame ones, with some missing. The sample has around 300,000 clones; just over 85% are singletons. The CDR3 covers 16 residues. Per the germline V gene, CDR1 is SGHRS and CDR2 is YFSETQ. V was trimmed by 4 bases and J by 0 bases, leaving 15 bases between them. A note on this clone: Its antigen is unidentified.

This TCR was recovered from a woman in her late teens or twenties in good health and CMV-seronegative. The chain employs TRBV5-1 and TRBJ2-3; TRBD2 might be the D (6 bases). Material: PBMCs. This CDR3 is CASSTGLNPSTDTQYF. CDR3 sequence (DNA): TGCGCCAGCAGCACCGGACTAAATCCTAGCACAGATACGCAGTATTTT.